These T cell receptor beta chains were read from a single sample in a study of blood T cell repertoires in COVID-19. The data were produced by immunoSEQ multiplex PCR, yet TCRdb's version contains in-frame clones alone and is incomplete. The sample contains a few hundred thousand clones, almost 90% of which appear only once. The sample taken for sequencing was PBMCs or T cells enriched from blood (not recorded which). All receptors come from a woman aged 25-40 years who had been exposed to COVID-19. Each CDR3 is given with its conserved first and last residue. The D gene is left open where the match is weak. Size is stated for part of the rows, as once, few or many counts, or as a class when the clone is expanded.

NA	NA	TRBV18	TRBJ2-2	CASSFYSANTGELFF	TGTGCCAGCTCATTTTATTCCGCGAACACCGGGGAGCTGTTTTTT
TRBD2	NA	TRBV2	TRBJ2-7	CASSEGLSGSIIYEQYF	TGTGCCAGCAGTGAAGGGTTGAGCGGGAGTATAATCTACGAGCAGTACTTC
TRBD1	NA	TRBV2	TRBJ2-3	CASSEGQGAEDTQYF	TGTGCCAGCAGTGAGGGGCAGGGGGCGGAAGATACGCAGTATTTT
TRBD2	NA	TRBV10-1	TRBJ2-7	CASSPGLAGGGLYEQYF	TGCGCCAGCAGCCCGGGACTAGCGGGAGGGGGGCTGTACGAGCAGTACTTC
NA	NA	TRBV10-3	TRBJ2-2	CAIRTGDTGELFF	TGTGCCATCAGGACAGGAGACACCGGGGAGCTGTTTTTT
NA	NA	TRBV6-5	TRBJ1-5	CASSGYGNQPQHF	TGTGCCAGCTCGGGATATGGCAATCAGCCCCAGCATTTT
TRBD2	NA	TRBV10-2	TRBJ2-7	CASRLTSGSSYEQYF	TGCGCCAGCAGACTGACTAGCGGGAGCTCCTACGAGCAGTACTTC
TRBD2	NA	TRBV27	TRBJ2-7	CASSLRSGGFNSYEQYF	TGTGCCAGCAGTTTGAGGAGCGGGGGGTTTAACTCCTACGAGCAGTACTTC
NA	NA	TRBV5-4	TRBJ2-1	CASSLDLAGNEQFF	TGTGCCAGCAGCTTGGATTTGGCGGGGAATGAGCAGTTCTTC
TRBD1	NA	TRBV5-5	TRBJ1-1	CASSFHTGGLGSATEAFF	TGTGCCAGCAGCTTCCACACAGGGGGCCTGGGGAGCGCCACTGAAGCTTTCTTT
TRBD1	NA	TRBV30	TRBJ2-7	CARGGQGGYEQYF	TGTGCCAGGGGTGGACAGGGCGGTTACGAGCAGTACTTC
NA	NA	TRBV29-1	TRBJ2-2	CSVAGDSNTGELFF	TGCAGCGTTGCTGGGGACTCGAACACCGGGGAGCTGTTTTTT
NA	NA	TRBV6-2/TRBV6-3	TRBJ1-4	CASSYFGGIGGKLFF	TGTGCCAGCAGTTACTTCGGGGGGATAGGTGGAAAACTGTTTTTT
NA	NA	TRBV2	TRBJ1-1	CASSPQGSGTEAFF	TGTGCCAGCTCTCCACAGGGAAGCGGAACTGAAGCTTTCTTT
NA	NA	TRBV4-1	TRBJ1-2	CASSHAVNYGYTF	TGCGCCAGCAGCCATGCAGTCAACTATGGCTACACCTTC
NA	once	TRBV29-1	TRBJ2-1	CSVLPGEDEQFF	TGCAGCGTCCTGCCGGGGGAGGATGAGCAGTTCTTC
NA	NA	TRBV7-6	TRBJ1-4	CASSLVVQGPATNEKLFF	TGTGCCAGCAGCTTAGTCGTGCAGGGGCCTGCAACTAATGAAAAACTGTTTTTT
NA	NA	TRBV5-1	TRBJ1-1	CASSLDGTLNTEAFF	TGCGCCAGCAGCTTGGACGGGACACTGAACACTGAAGCTTTCTTT
TRBD2	NA	TRBV5-4	TRBJ2-2	CASSLQAGGTGELFF	TGTGCCAGCAGCTTACAAGCGGGAGGGACCGGGGAGCTGTTTTTT
NA	NA	TRBV27	TRBJ2-7	CASSVHGPYEQYF	TGTGCCAGCAGTGTCCATGGGCCCTACGAGCAGTACTTC
TRBD1	NA	TRBV5-1	TRBJ2-7	CASSLGTGGEQYF	TGCGCCAGCAGCTTGGGGACAGGGGGCGAGCAGTACTTC
NA	NA	TRBV27	TRBJ2-2	CASSSLDRYTGELFF	TGTGCCAGCAGTTCCCTGGACAGATACACGGGGGAGCTGTTTTTT
TRBD1	NA	TRBV4-2	TRBJ1-3	CASSHNQQGTGNTIYF	TGTGCCAGCAGCCATAATCAACAGGGGACTGGAAACACCATATATTTT
NA	NA	TRBV2	TRBJ2-1	CASGHNEQFF	TGTGCCAGCGGCCACAATGAGCAGTTCTTC
TRBD1	NA	TRBV28	TRBJ1-5	CASSFAGGGSNQPQHF	TGTGCCAGCAGTTTCGCAGGGGGCGGGAGCAATCAGCCCCAGCATTTT
TRBD1	NA	TRBV5-1	TRBJ2-7	CASSLNSAGQGYGQYF	TGCGCCAGCAGCTTGAATTCCGCGGGACAGGGATACGGGCAGTACTTC
TRBD2	NA	TRBV9	TRBJ2-1	CASSVGLAGSIYNEQFF	TGTGCCAGCAGCGTAGGGCTAGCGGGCTCAATCTACAATGAGCAGTTCTTC